Included here is one TCR beta chain sequence, with context. Its specific antigen is unknown. Base qualities were left out, and no much larger clone turns up one base away. The CDR3, cysteine through phenylalanine, is 12 amino acids long. Only the CDR3 DNA is retained, 36 bases long and in frame from the first base. Trimming at the junction amounts to 5 bases on V and 3 bases on J, and the germline ends lie 7 bases apart. The germline V gene (reference sequence) supplies CDR1 SEHNR and CDR2 FQNEAQ. The data belong to a study of cytomegalovirus exposure and HLA in healthy donors (dated 2017 in TCRdb). Regarding the study in general: An earlier analysis of roughly 630 of the donors reported approximately 270 Gb of sequence data and roughly 110 million unique TCR beta sequences from about 200 million T cells. The study aimed to test whether cataloging public T cell receptors could reveal signatures of past pathogen exposure. Across about 370 genotyped donors of the cohort, an average of roughly 250,000 unique TCR beta nucleotide sequences per donor were sequenced, and approximately 17% of those sequences were non-productive. Using immunosequencing, the study profiled T cell repertoires from 500 to 800 subjects and related those repertoires to cytomegalovirus serostatus. The later analysis used no new phenotypic data to find candidate immune exposures, relying instead on TCR beta sequences and their occurrence across donors. A separate validation cohort of more than 100 different subjects was used in addition to the roughly 700-subject first cohort. Roughly 310 gigabases of sequencing data and 70 million to 85 million unique TCR sequences were included in an early release covering around 600 HLA-typed donors. An earlier analysis of approximately 500 of the donors applied high-throughput TCR beta sequencing to assess whether each TCR beta V gene segment acted as functional or pseudogenic. Because of strong linkage in the cohort, 5 or 6 DR-DQ haplotypes were treated as single units for association and clustering. Genome-wide SNP genotypes for about 65% of the 666 donors were used in a later genetic analysis, which treated that subset as a discovery cohort. Alongside the repertoire data, information on donor age, sex, ethnicity and CMV serostatus was compiled. In a later analysis, previously published TCR beta repertoires from 600 to 850 donors were re-analyzed and high-resolution HLA genotyping was added so that TCR occurrence patterns could be studied. The number of typed donors differed by locus: about 620-640 for A, B, C, DRB1 and DQB1; 522 for DQA1; approximately 600 for DPA1; and approximately 450 for DPB1. To predict cytomegalovirus infection status, the study combined high-throughput TCR immunosequencing, statistical association of individual TCRs with disease status, and machine learning. Among the roughly 390 genotyped donors, under 90% belonged to the genetic ancestry cluster associated with self-reported Caucasian donors. All discovery cohort repertoires had been generated on a single sequencing platform. Both class I and class II loci were covered by HLA typing, at four-digit resolution. Results and caveats for the whole study, not just this receptor: In a later analysis, HLA-associated TCR beta chains showed more clonal expansion and lower generation probabilities than non-associated chains that were equally common. A cluster of highly shared sequence variants was judged likely to represent a technical artifact of the sequencing pipeline. HLA typing was unavailable for some donors at each locus, so association tests used only the typed subset. Some IMGT-functional V segments, including TRBV6-2 and TRBV6-3, could not be told apart with the 87-base-pair reads, so those segments were excluded. Strong co-occurrence of HLA alleles, especially DR and DQ, made assigning TCR associations to individual alleles difficult. Because counts were too low, around 18 rarely observed V segments, including chromosome 9 orphons, were left out of the earlier analysis of a few hundred of the donors. For the cohort, immune exposure information was limited to CMV serostatus. While some public TCRs were present in many individuals, most TCR sequences turned up only very rarely across donors. The authors suggested that the approach could potentially be extended to other disease states and immunological phenotypes. Correlated functional status among segregating V segments might be attributable to linkage disequilibrium, but an unknown experimental factor could not be ruled out. The study listed 164 TCR beta chains as associated with cytomegalovirus. A further reported finding was that TCR beta sequences accurately predicted the HLA-A and HLA-B alleles for most subjects in the first cohort. Cytomegalovirus status was reported to be diagnosed by the classifier with high specificity and sensitivity in both the original and validation cohorts. The presence/absence analyses assumed that sequencing depth was roughly uniform across donors, and that assumption may not be true. A later genetic analysis associated a missense DCLRE1C variant with V-gene and J-gene trimming of TCR beta chains, and an independent cohort replicated the association. In a later genetic analysis, fewer N-insertions in productive TCRs were reported among donors in an Asian-associated ancestry cluster than the roughly 670-donor mean. The cohort was sequenced for TCR beta chains only, and without alpha or paired-chain data the features that could be detected were limited. Several of the top co-occurrence clusters appeared to be linked to parvovirus B19, influenza, CMV and Epstein-Barr virus, according to a later analysis. In an earlier analysis of some 500 of the donors, most TCR beta V segments were observed in productive rearrangements about 87% or about 30% of the time, broadly matching IMGT annotations. A few of the identified cytomegalovirus-associated TCR beta chains were confirmed in vitro to be specific for cytomegalovirus antigens. Most CMV-associated TCR beta chains appeared to be HLA-restricted in a later analysis, and the HLA associations seemed to be driven largely by CMV exposure. A later analysis found that TCR association rates varied across HLA loci, with DRB1 alleles showing the most associated TCRs and HLA-C alleles the fewest. At a false discovery rate of 0.05, a later analysis linked around 17,000 TCR beta sequences to specific HLA alleles.

The cohort comprised 670 or so healthy bone marrow donors. At the time of sampling, every cohort member was nominally healthy, though immune exposures that went unrecorded were likely present. The donor tested CMV seropositive and was one of the 289 seropositive cohort members. A peripheral blood sample was provided by each donor, and peripheral blood mononuclear cells were used for TCR beta sequencing. Genomic DNA was extracted from the blood cell samples with the Qiagen DNeasy Blood Extraction Kit. The receptor library was made with the immunoSEQ multiplex PCR assay. A mixture of 60 forward primers for TCR Vbeta segments and 13 reverse primers for TCR Jbeta segments was used in the multiplex PCR. The CDR3 region of rearranged TCR beta genes was amplified from genomic DNA with a multiplex PCR assay. The Illumina HiSeq System was used to sequence the amplified TCR beta libraries as 87-base-pair reads. The authors' pipeline ran thus. Across the 700 or so repertoires, a later analysis counted 75 million to 90 million unique TCR beta chains, approximately 10 million of which were shared by at least two donors. Raw reads were error-corrected and collapsed into unique sequences by a nearest-neighbor algorithm in which closely related sequences were merged to remove PCR and sequencing errors. To assign V, D and J gene segments, CDR3 sequences were aligned to IMGT reference sequences. For a sequence to be retained, a match of at least six nucleotides was required to both a V gene segment and a J gene segment. Rearrangements were classified as productive when the CDR3 lacked stop codons and remained in frame with V and J, and all other rearrangements were classified as non-productive. Following IMGT convention, CDR3 was defined as the stretch from the second conserved V-encoded cysteine up to the conserved J-encoded phenylalanine. In an earlier analysis of some 550 of the donors, sequences lacking an unambiguous match to a single V gene segment were excluded. An earlier analysis of about 590 of the donors classified V segments as functional when productive rearrangements were above 56.7% and as segregating when the standard deviation between donors was above 5%. A statistical classification framework was built for diagnosing cytomegalovirus status from the catalog of TCR beta chain sequences. V and J gene assignment, in a later analysis, came from comparing TCR nucleotide sequences with IMGT/GENE-DB human TR gene sequences. Using the TCRdist pipeline, a later analysis assigned CDR3 sequences along with most-parsimonious VDJ recombination scenarios. A later analysis defined each TCR beta chain by its CDR3 amino acid sequence plus V-gene family, and excluded reads lacking a unique V-gene family. To address suspected cross-contamination and a sequencing artifact, a later analysis removed roughly 580 highly shared, low-generation-probability nucleotide sequences. For each public chain, a later analysis derived a clonal expansion index from normalized ranks of inferred template counts within each repertoire. In a later analysis, generation probabilities were computed using a VDJ recombination model fitted to out-of-frame rearrangements, and the results were checked against IGoR. Hypergeometric tests were used in a later analysis to score TCR-TCR, TCR-HLA and TCR-CMV co-occurrence, with a repertoire-size bias correction applied to the TCR pairs. In a later analysis, false discovery rates were estimated by permuting HLA or CMV assignments 20 times. In a later analysis, co-occurring TCRs were grouped using DBSCAN, and TCRdist sequence similarity was added for clustering within HLA-allele-positive subsets. Repertoires with fewer than 30,000 or more than 120,000 public chains were left out of co-occurrence clustering, as were about 5 repertoires with anomalous nucleotide sharing. TCRdb re-hosts the immuneACCESS table, in-frame sequences only. Its copies lack some clones; in the studies checked, an unresolved V gene accounts for under half of them, and the cause for the rest is not known. Clonal size and the V and J genes are those of that table, whereas D and trimming came from the DNA. This sample gives 65,000 or so clones in total; roughly 80% of them show up just once. Of the sample, approximately 2.9% is held by the ten largest clones.

The material sequenced was PBMCs. The sequence came from a girl aged 10 to 17 in good health and CMV-seropositive. The V and J segments used are TRBV7-9 and TRBJ2-5; too little of a D gene remains to name it. The nucleotide sequence is TGTGCCAGCAGCCGAGTCAAAGAGACCCAGTACTTC. The translation is CASSRVKETQYF. Supplemented by the reference TRBV7-9 and TRBJ2-5 proteins around the CDR3, the complete variable domain is DTGVSQNPRHKITKRGQNVTFRCDPISEHNRLYWYRQTLGQGPEFLTYFQNEAQLEKSRLLSDRFSAERPKGSFSTLEIQRTEQGDSAMYLCASSRVKETQYFGPGTRLLVL.